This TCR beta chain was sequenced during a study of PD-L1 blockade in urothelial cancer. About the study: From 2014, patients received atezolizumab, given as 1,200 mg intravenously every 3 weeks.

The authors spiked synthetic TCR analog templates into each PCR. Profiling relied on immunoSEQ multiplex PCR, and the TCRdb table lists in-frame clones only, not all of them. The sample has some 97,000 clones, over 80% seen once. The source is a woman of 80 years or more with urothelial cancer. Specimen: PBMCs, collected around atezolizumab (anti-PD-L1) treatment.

CDR3 DNA sequence: TGTGCCAGCAGCTACCGGAGGGTCGAGACCCAGTACTTC. Amino acid sequence: CASSYRRVETQYF. The chain combines TRBV11-1 with TRBJ2-5; perhaps TRBD2 as D (6 bases). CDR3 length: 13 residues. The ends were cut back, 4 bases at V and 5 bases at J, with 11 bases in the middle. CDR1 SGHAT and CDR2 FQDESV come from the germline V gene (reference sequence).